Below, 10 T cell receptor beta chains from the same sample are listed, as sequenced in a study of blood T cell repertoires in COVID-19. Libraries were prepared by immunoSEQ multiplex PCR; TCRdb keeps only in-frame clonotypes and omits some of them. The sample contains about 170,000 clones, 80% to 90% of which appear only once. The sample taken for sequencing was peripheral blood. These receptors were collected from a man aged 18 to 35 with active or convalescent COVID-19.

J is TRBJ2-7 and V is TRBV5-4, with TRBD1 matching over 9 bases. This CDR3 is built from 13 residues. CDR1 SGHNT and CDR2 YYREEE come from the germline V gene (reference sequence). V lost 4 bases and J lost 6; bases outside the gene matches: 5. CDR3 bases: TGTGCCAGCAGCCGGGACAGGGTGGGCGAGCAGTACTTC. It specifies CASSRDRVGEQYF.

This clone appeared a few times. The chain couples TRBV5-1 to TRBJ1-1; D gene ambiguous. CDR1 and CDR2 from the germline V gene are SGHRS and YFSETQ. CDR3 length equals 14 residues. V lost 5 bases and J lost 0, with 11 bases in between. CDR3 protein: CASREGGMNTEAFF. The CDR3 coding sequence is TGCGCCAGCAGGGAGGGTGGGATGAACACTGAAGCTTTCTTT.

This chain links TRBV6-6 with TRBJ2-5, with D uncertain. V was pared by 7 bases and J by 2 bases, with 2 bases between. This CDR3 contains 10 residues. Germline V gene data show CDR1 as MNHNY and CDR2 as SVGAGI (reference sequence). In nucleotides, the CDR3 is TGTGCCAGCACTCAAGAGACCCAGTACTTC. Translating it yields CASTQETQYF.

V and J are TRBV7-9 and TRBJ1-2, with 7 bases identical to TRBD1. Per germline, CDR1 SEHNR and CDR2 FQNEAQ (reference sequence). The V and J ends lost 5 bases and 5 bases, in that order; junction bases with no gene match: 14. The CDR3 is 16 residues long. CDR3 protein: CASSQVIDRANYGYTF. In DNA, the CDR3 is TGTGCCAGCAGCCAAGTTATAGACAGGGCGAATTATGGCTACACCTTC.

The V gene is TRBV27, the J gene TRBJ2-4; TRBD2 aligns across 9 bases. The length of the CDR3 is 15 residues. V dropped 8 bases and J dropped 6; count of bases not matched to a gene: 11. Per the germline V gene, CDR1 is MNHEY and CDR2 is SMNVEV (reference sequence). CDR3 sequence: CASSQVREGVNIQYF. The CDR3, as DNA: TGTGCCAGCTCGCAGGTGCGGGAGGGGGTAAACATTCAGTACTTC.

The chain recombines TRBV6-5 with TRBJ1-5, with D perhaps TRBD1 (6 bases). The germline V gene has CDR1 MNHEY and CDR2 SVGAGI. The CDR3 is 15 amino acids. Between the trimmed V and J ends, which lost 5 bases and 2 bases, there was a span of 13 bases. The CDR3 loop is CASSTGGQGNQPQHF. The CDR3 bases are TGTGCCAGCAGTACGGGGGGCCAGGGCAATCAGCCCCAGCATTTT.

As DNA, the CDR3 is TGTGCCAGCAGCTTTAGCTACATGGACACTGAAGCTTTCTTT. This gives the protein CASSFSYMDTEAFF. V gene TRBV5-6 combines with J gene TRBJ1-1, with D unresolved. CDR3 size: 14 residues. The germline V gene has CDR1 SGHDT and CDR2 YYEEEE. V was clipped by 2 bases and J by 3 bases, with 11 bases between them. Filled out from reference TRBV5-6 and TRBJ1-1, the complete variable domain reads DAGVTQSPTHLIKTRGQQVTLRCSPKSGHDTVSWYQQALGQGPQFIFQYYEEEERQRGNFPDRFSGHQFPNYSSELNVNALLLGDSALYLCASSFSYMDTEAFFGQGTRLTVV.

The chain combines TRBV15 with TRBJ2-3; D remains unclear. Trimming shortened V by 0 bases and J by 5 bases, and 6 bases separated the two germline ends. CDR1 and CDR2 (germline): LNHNV, YYDKDF (reference sequence). The length of the CDR3 is 13 residues. The CDR3 DNA reads TGTGCCACCAGCAGAGATCCAGAAGATACGCAGTATTTT. Its protein is CATSRDPEDTQYF.

The chain joins TRBV23-1 to TRBJ2-2, with TRBD2 matching over 7 bases. TRBV23-1 is marked as an open reading frame, function uncertain. The CDR3 contains 16 residues. V dropped 3 bases and J dropped 3; count of bases not matched to a gene: 7. The CDR3 DNA sequence: TGCGCCAGCAGTCAGTCCGTTGCGGGAGACACCGGGGAGCTGTTTTTT. It codes for CASSQSVAGDTGELFF.

This chain uses TRBV11-3 with TRBJ1-2; no clear D. Germline CDR1 and CDR2: SGHNT and YENEEA. The V gene lost 2 bases and the J gene lost 1 base, with 8 bases spanning the gap. The CDR3 spans 14 residues. The CDR3 reads CASSLSSDNYGYTF. The DNA for the CDR3 is TGTGCCAGCAGCTTATCGTCAGATAACTATGGCTACACCTTC.